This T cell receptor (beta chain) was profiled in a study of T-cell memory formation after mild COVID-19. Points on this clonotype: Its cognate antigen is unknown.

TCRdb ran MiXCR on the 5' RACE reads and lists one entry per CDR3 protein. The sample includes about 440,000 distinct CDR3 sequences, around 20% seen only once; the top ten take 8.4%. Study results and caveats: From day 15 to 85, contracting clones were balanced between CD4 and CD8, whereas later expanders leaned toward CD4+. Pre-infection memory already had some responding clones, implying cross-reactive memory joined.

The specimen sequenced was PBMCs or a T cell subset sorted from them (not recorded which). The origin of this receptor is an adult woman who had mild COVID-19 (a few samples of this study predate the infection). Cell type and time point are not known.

Here the CDR3 reads CASRSGTFTQYF. The CDR3 region has the DNA TGTGCCAGCAGATCCGGGACTTTTACGCAGTATTTT. The rearrangement links TRBV7-2 to TRBJ2-3; weak D call: TRBD2 (6 bases). Germline CDR1 and CDR2: SGHTA and FQGNSA. V lost 6 bases and J lost 8, with 12 bases in between. This CDR3 region has 12 residues.